These T cell receptor beta chains were read from a single sample in a study of blood T cell repertoires in COVID-19. Here immunoSEQ multiplex PCR was the method, and the copy in TCRdb shows in-frame clones only, minus some. The repertoire holds about 92,000 clones, with around 85% as singletons. Sequences were obtained from peripheral blood. Every receptor here comes from a human donor in a cohort sampled during active COVID-19. Each CDR3 is given with its conserved first and last residue. A D gene is named only where the DNA matches it firmly. Not all rows give a size; the values are once, few, many and, for expanded clones, a class.

V gene	D gene	clone size	J gene	CDR3 protein	CDR3 DNA
TRBV5-1	-	-	TRBJ2-7	CASSPDSSYEQYF	TGCGCCAGCAGCCCCGACAGTTCCTACGAGCAGTACTTC
TRBV28	-	-	TRBJ1-5	CASSLGDSFNQPQHF	TGTGCCAGCAGTTTAGGCGACAGCTTCAATCAGCCCCAGCATTTT
TRBV2	-	-	TRBJ2-3	CASSGGVSTDTQYF	TGTGCCAGCAGTGGGGGGGTTAGCACAGATACGCAGTATTTT
TRBV7-3	TRBD2	-	TRBJ2-2	CASSPSTSGSFGNTGELFF	TGTGCCAGCAGCCCTTCGACTAGCGGGAGTTTTGGGAACACCGGGGAGCTGTTTTTT
TRBV4-3	TRBD1	-	TRBJ2-3	CASSQDSSRQGADTQYF	TGCGCCAGCAGCCAAGATTCATCGAGACAGGGGGCAGATACGCAGTATTTT
TRBV4-2	TRBD2	-	TRBJ2-7	CASSQVSGTSVPPEQYF	TGTGCCAGCAGCCAAGTTTCCGGGACTAGTGTACCTCCGGAGCAGTACTTC
TRBV5-1	-	-	TRBJ2-5	CASSLGDNQETQYF	TGCGCCAGCAGCTTGGGGGACAACCAAGAGACCCAGTACTTC
TRBV5-6	-	-	TRBJ1-5	CASSLGDQPQHF	TGTGCCAGCAGCTTGGGAGATCAGCCCCAGCATTTT
TRBV5-1	-	once	TRBJ1-1	CASTLATTDNTEAFF	TGCGCCAGCACCCTCGCCACGACAGACAACACTGAAGCTTTCTTT
TRBV9	-	-	TRBJ2-1	CASSPDDPVGEQFF	TGTGCCAGCAGCCCCGATGACCCCGTGGGCGAGCAGTTCTTC
TRBV7-2	TRBD1	-	TRBJ1-2	CASSKTGQGVEGYTF	TGTGCCAGCAGCAAGACGGGACAGGGGGTGGAAGGCTACACCTTC
TRBV28	-	-	TRBJ1-3	CASTSAGLSSGNTIYF	TGTGCCAGCACTTCCGCGGGGTTAAGCTCTGGAAACACCATATATTTT
TRBV7-9	TRBD1	-	TRBJ2-3	CASSLGTGSTDTQYF	TGTGCCAGCAGCCTGGGGACAGGGAGCACAGATACGCAGTATTTT
TRBV7-9	-	-	TRBJ2-5	CASSPRRQGSGETQYF	TGTGCCAGCAGCCCCCGCCGACAGGGAAGCGGGGAGACCCAGTACTTC
TRBV6-5	TRBD1	-	TRBJ2-7	CASSDRGGATYEQYF	TGTGCCAGCAGCGATAGAGGGGGCGCGACCTACGAGCAGTACTTC
TRBV27	TRBD1	-	TRBJ1-6	CASSSFDRGYNSPLHF	TGTGCCAGCAGTTCATTCGACAGGGGTTATAATTCACCCCTCCACTTT
TRBV6-6	TRBD1	-	TRBJ2-7	CASSYGTEYEQYF	TGTGCCAGCAGTTACGGGACAGAGTACGAGCAGTACTTC
TRBV4-3	TRBD1	-	TRBJ1-2	CASSQAALTGPGYTF	TGCGCCAGCAGCCAAGCCGCACTGACAGGGCCTGGCTACACCTTC
TRBV9	-	-	TRBJ2-3	CASSVSGSTDTQYF	TGTGCCAGCAGCGTAAGCGGTAGCACAGATACGCAGTATTTT
TRBV11-2	TRBD1	-	TRBJ2-1	CASSLFDRGTVEQFF	TGTGCCAGCAGCTTATTTGACAGGGGGACAGTTGAGCAGTTCTTC
TRBV7-2	TRBD2	-	TRBJ2-7	CASSLQREFYEQYF	TGTGCCAGCAGCTTACAGCGGGAATTTTACGAGCAGTACTTC
TRBV28	-	-	TRBJ2-1	CASSLRPYNEQFF	TGTGCCAGCAGTTTGAGGCCGTACAATGAGCAGTTCTTC
TRBV5-1	-	few	TRBJ1-2	CASSLGGNLNYGYTF	TGCGCCAGCAGCCTGGGGGGCAACCTAAACTATGGCTACACCTTC
TRBV5-1	TRBD1	once	TRBJ2-4	CASSSHRGRQNIQYF	TGCGCCAGCAGCTCCCACAGGGGGCGGCAAAACATTCAGTACTTC
TRBV28	TRBD2	-	TRBJ2-1	CASSSRTSGRANEQFF	TGTGCCAGCAGTTCGAGGACTAGCGGGAGGGCCAATGAGCAGTTCTTC
TRBV7-3	-	-	TRBJ2-2	CASSSLGLTGELFF	TGTGCCAGCAGCTCCTTGGGGCTCACCGGGGAGCTGTTTTTT
TRBV18	TRBD1	-	TRBJ1-2	CASSPRGDRGGYTF	TGTGCCAGCTCACCACGAGGGGACAGGGGTGGCTACACCTTC
TRBV29-1	-	-	TRBJ1-5	CSIRAGDQPQHF	TGCAGCATCAGAGCAGGGGATCAGCCCCAGCATTTT
TRBV7-2	TRBD2	once	TRBJ2-5	CASSLRSGGGQETQYF	TGTGCCAGCAGCTTAAGGAGCGGGGGGGGTCAAGAGACCCAGTACTTC
TRBV7-2	-	-	TRBJ1-2	CASSLDGQLYGYTF	TGTGCCAGCAGCTTAGACGGACAGCTCTATGGCTACACCTTC
TRBV24-1	-	-	TRBJ2-5	CATSDLGQPQETQYF	TGTGCCACCAGTGATTTGGGGCAGCCCCAAGAGACCCAGTACTTC
TRBV5-1	TRBD2	few	TRBJ2-7	CASSEGLLLTYEQYF	TGCGCCAGCAGCGAGGGACTACTCTTAACCTACGAGCAGTACTTC
TRBV7-9	-	-	TRBJ1-1	CASSQEAANTEAFF	TGTGCCAGCAGCCAAGAGGCGGCGAACACTGAAGCTTTCTTT
TRBV5-4	TRBD2	-	TRBJ2-3	CASSPGLAADTQYF	TGTGCCAGCAGCCCGGGACTAGCGGCAGATACGCAGTATTTT
TRBV6-6	-	-	TRBJ1-1	CASSSGQLEAFF	TGTGCCAGCAGTTCCGGACAGCTTGAAGCTTTCTTT
TRBV19	TRBD1	-	TRBJ2-3	CASSISGTGGLTDTQYF	TGTGCCAGTAGTATTTCCGGGACAGGGGGCCTGACAGATACGCAGTATTTT
TRBV4-3	TRBD1	-	TRBJ1-4	CASSPSRQGSEKLFF	TGCGCCAGCAGCCCTTCTCGACAGGGAAGTGAAAAACTGTTTTTT
TRBV28	TRBD2	once	TRBJ2-7	CASSPPGLAGVYEQYF	TGTGCCAGCAGTCCCCCGGGACTAGCGGGAGTCTACGAGCAGTACTTC
TRBV27	TRBD2	-	TRBJ2-3	CASSWGGRFADTQYF	TGTGCCAGCAGTTGGGGCGGGAGATTCGCAGATACGCAGTATTTT
TRBV2	-	-	TRBJ1-5	CASSDRATNQPQHF	TGTGCCAGCAGTGACAGGGCTACCAATCAGCCCCAGCATTTT
TRBV30	-	-	TRBJ1-1	CAWRLLLNTEAFF	TGTGCCTGGAGACTCCTCCTGAACACTGAAGCTTTCTTT
TRBV10-3	TRBD1	-	TRBJ1-1	CAISGTGTTEAFF	TGTGCCATCAGTGGGACAGGGACAACTGAAGCTTTCTTT
TRBV6-1	-	-	TRBJ1-6	CASSEYETITSPLHF	TGTGCCAGCAGTGAATATGAGACAATCACTTCACCCCTCCACTTT
TRBV19	TRBD2	-	TRBJ2-7	CASSPSLGREQYF	TGTGCCAGTAGTCCCTCCCTCGGGAGGGAGCAGTACTTC
TRBV6-6	-	-	TRBJ2-7	CASSLARGTYEQYF	TGTGCCAGCAGTCTTGCCAGGGGTACCTACGAGCAGTACTTC
TRBV21-1	-	-	TRBJ2-7	CASSNRDFSTYEQYF	TGTGCCAGCAGCAACCGGGACTTCTCCACCTACGAGCAGTACTTC
TRBV5-4	-	-	TRBJ2-7	CASSLYWATPYEQYF	TGTGCCAGCAGCTTGTACTGGGCCACCCCCTACGAGCAGTACTTC
TRBV29-1	-	-	TRBJ1-4	CSVGGRGEKLFF	TGCAGCGTTGGGGGGCGTGGTGAAAAACTGTTTTTT
TRBV19	TRBD2	-	TRBJ2-7	CASSIGLAGDYEQYF	TGTGCCAGTAGTATTGGACTAGCGGGAGACTACGAGCAGTACTTC
TRBV6-6	-	-	TRBJ1-5	CASSPRGQPQHF	TGTGCCAGCAGCCCCAGGGGACAGCCCCAGCATTTT
TRBV19	-	-	TRBJ2-1	CASSIGENYNEQFF	TGTGCCAGTAGTATAGGGGAGAACTACAATGAGCAGTTCTTC
TRBV2	TRBD1	-	TRBJ2-5	CASRKGTGGGQETQYF	TGTGCCAGCAGGAAAGGGACAGGGGGCGGACAAGAGACCCAGTACTTC
TRBV4-3	TRBD1	-	TRBJ2-7	CASSHDRDFSYEQYF	TGCGCCAGCAGCCATGACAGGGATTTCTCCTACGAGCAGTACTTC